The entry that follows covers one T cell receptor (beta chain) sequence. Sequencing used immunoSEQ multiplex PCR; TCRdb keeps in-frame clones, though not all of them. The table has 65,000 to 70,000 clones, about four fifths seen once. Germline V gene lookup returns CDR1 SGDLS and CDR2 YYNGEE. There are 14 residues in the CDR3. Trimming cost V 4 bases and J 5 bases, with 10 bases left between them. This sample was taken from a study of blood T cell repertoires in COVID-19. This TCR derives from a woman aged 60 to 75 with acute or convalescent COVID-19. V usage is TRBV9 and J usage is TRBJ1-6; no definite D call. Specimen: peripheral blood. The CDR3 is CASSIGLDNSPLHF. In nucleotides, the CDR3 is TGTGCCAGCAGCATAGGGCTGGATAATTCACCCCTCCACTTT.